This T cell receptor beta chain originates from a study of blood T cell repertoires in COVID-19. For the study at large: The United States, Italy and Spain supplied acute and convalescent COVID-19 samples. The cDNA or gDNA used as material had been derived from T cells, B-cell-depleted T cells, or PBMCs.

Methods used by the authors: By means of reference gene primer amplification, nucleated cell counts were estimated. This table comes from immunoSEQ multiplex PCR, and its TCRdb copy is limited to in-frame clones, with some not included. Clonal size and the V and J genes are those of that table, whereas D and trimming came from the DNA. The data contain under 130,000 clones, approximately 79% of them seen just once; the ten biggest clones take up 20% to 25%. CDR1 LNHDA and CDR2 SQIVND come from the germline V gene (reference sequence). Trimming removed 3 bases at V and 5 bases at J, with 10 bases between. The CDR3 is made up of 14 amino acids.

This chain joins TRBV19 and TRBJ1-4, with D possibly matching TRBD1 (6 bases). Sequencing was performed on peripheral blood. The TCR originated in a man in his sixties or seventies with active or convalescent COVID-19. CDR3 sequence: CASSMGHWNEKLFF. Written as DNA, the CDR3 is TGTGCCAGTAGTATGGGACATTGGAATGAAAAACTGTTTTTT.